Below, one T cell receptor (beta chain) is given with its context. Its antigen is as yet unknown. This record belongs to a study of shared clonotypes between healthy human individuals. Notes on the study in general: Specimens sampled were limited to blood, with tissue repertoires likely differing. Rarefaction gave evidence that sorted-subset sequencing remained incomplete despite large depth.

V was pared by 0 bases and J by 12 bases, with 2 bases of the junction left unmatched. The CDR3 runs 13 residues. Germline CDR1 and CDR2: SGHAT and FQNNGV. Naive CD8 cells lacked CD45RO and underwent positive selection for CCR7, leaving out terminally differentiated effector memory CD45RA+ cells. Original methodology: Junction-only immunoSEQ sequences carried no quality scores, so filtering differed. Sequencing used immunoSEQ multiplex PCR; TCRdb keeps in-frame clones, though not all of them. The V and J calls and the clone size are those of that table, but D and trimming were determined from the DNA. The sample consists of some 1,900,000 clones, over 85% of them appearing once.

The rearrangement uses TRBV11-2 and TRBJ2-7, with 13 nucleotides matching TRBD2. The sequence derives from a man younger than 35 in good health. What was sequenced was naive CD8+ T cells sorted from blood. The DNA for the CDR3 is TGTGCCAGCAGCTTAGAGGGACTAGCGGGGCCGTACTTC. Protein: CASSLEGLAGPYF.